This TCR beta chain was recorded in a study of T cell repertoires in cytomegalovirus infection. Study-level findings and limits: HLA-C-restricted CMV clonotypes gave the most frequent clonotype in two of eight donors.

This clonotype turned up a few times. Its specificity is not known. TCRdb independently ran MiXCR on the reads; one entry per CDR3 protein. The sample has 200,000 or so distinct CDR3 sequences, 25% to 30% seen once. Germline V gives CDR1 LNHDA, CDR2 SQIVND (reference sequence). The CDR3 is made up of 14 amino acids. Trimming removed 1 base from V and 9 bases from J, with 13 bases in between. The chain carries TRBV19 and TRBJ2-1; weak D call: TRBD2 (5 bases). The source material was PBMCs. The sequence was collected from a human donor in good health (CMV status not recorded). Some clones in this sample may be carry-over from other donors' samples. The CDR3 bases are TGTGCCAGTAGTATAGGTGTCTTCGGGGTTGAGCAGTTCTTC. Protein product: CASSIGVFGVEQFF.